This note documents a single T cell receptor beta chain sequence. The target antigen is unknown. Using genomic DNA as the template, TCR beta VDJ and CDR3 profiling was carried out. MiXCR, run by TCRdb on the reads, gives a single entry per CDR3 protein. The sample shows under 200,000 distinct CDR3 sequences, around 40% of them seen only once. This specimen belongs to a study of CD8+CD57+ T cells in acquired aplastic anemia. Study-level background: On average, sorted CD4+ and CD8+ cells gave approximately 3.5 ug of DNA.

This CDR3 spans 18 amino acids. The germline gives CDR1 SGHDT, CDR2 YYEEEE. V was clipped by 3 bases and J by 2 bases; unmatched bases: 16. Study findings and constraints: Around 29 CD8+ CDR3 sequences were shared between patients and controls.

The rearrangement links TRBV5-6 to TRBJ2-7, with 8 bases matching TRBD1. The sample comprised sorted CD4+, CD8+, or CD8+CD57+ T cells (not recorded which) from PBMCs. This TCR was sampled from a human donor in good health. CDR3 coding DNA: TGTGCCAGCAGCTGGACCGGGACAGGAGATTCCCAACCCTACGAGCAGTACTTC. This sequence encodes CASSWTGTGDSQPYEQYF. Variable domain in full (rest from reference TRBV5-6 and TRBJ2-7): DAGVTQSPTHLIKTRGQQVTLRCSPKSGHDTVSWYQQALGQGPQFIFQYYEEEERQRGNFPDRFSGHQFPNYSSELNVNALLLGDSALYLCASSWTGTGDSQPYEQYFGPGTRLTVT.